This T cell receptor (beta chain) originates from a study of beta chain features in type 1 diabetes. Findings of the study overall: TCRB CDR3s were moderately but significantly shorter in Type 1 diabetes patients in all four CD4+ subsets. The similarity of naive, central memory and Treg TCRB repertoires appeared greater among patients than among healthy donors.

Every bit of the isolated RNA underwent reverse transcription, so sequencing read expressed TCRB transcripts. Libraries were prepared by immunoSEQ multiplex PCR; TCRdb keeps only in-frame clonotypes and omits some of them. This sample has about 710,000 clones, with over 13% found just once. This clone has a handful of counts. Its matching antigen is unknown. V dropped 0 bases and J dropped 2 bases, with 14 bases sitting between them. Germline V gene data show CDR1 as SGDLS and CDR2 as YYNGEE. The CDR3 extends over 16 amino acids. This TCR came from a man younger than 30 with type 1 diabetes. V and J are TRBV9 and TRBJ2-5; TRBD2 is a possible D gene (5 bases). Specimen: naive CD4+ T cells from blood. The CDR3 loop is CASSVALVARQETQYF. The CDR3 nucleotides are TGTGCCAGCAGCGTAGCTCTGGTAGCGAGACAAGAGACCCAGTACTTC. Full variable domain (missing parts from reference TRBV9 and TRBJ2-5): DSGVTQTPKHLITATGQRVTLRCSPRSGDLSVYWYQQSLDQGLQFLIQYYNGEERAKGNILERFSAQQFPDLHSELNLSSLELGDSALYFCASSVALVARQETQYFGPGTRLLVL.